The 13 T cell receptor beta chains given below trace back to one sample, sequenced in a study of T cell responses to AZD1222 COVID-19 vaccine (dated by TCRdb to 2020 to 2022). Library construction relied on the immunoSEQ multiplex PCR assay. Sourced from immuneACCESS, this table was stored by TCRdb with only in-frame sequences that have V and J called. A share of the clones is absent; for the studies checked, an unresolved V gene accounts for under half, and the remainder has no known explanation. The sample table holds approximately 190,000 clones, of which approximately 91% were seen once. Clones ranked in the top ten supply 0.99% of the sample. What the time point label conveys for this sample: baseline before first vaccination. The source material was peripheral blood, sampled on day 0 of AZD1222 vaccination. The receptors derive from an adult in good health.

The chain is built from TRBV7-9 and TRBJ2-5; D remains unclear. Per germline, CDR1 SEHNR and CDR2 FQNEAQ (reference sequence). V lost 0 bases, J lost 1 base, and 9 bases lay in between. This CDR3 comprises 15 residues. The CDR3 spells CASSLALLSQETQYF. In nucleotides, the CDR3 is TGTGCCAGCAGCTTAGCGCTACTTAGCCAAGAGACCCAGTACTTC.

The chain is built from TRBV28 and TRBJ2-7, with D perhaps being TRBD1 or TRBD2 (5 bases each). The CDR3 consists of 14 residues. The germline gives CDR1 MDHEN, CDR2 SYDVKM. With 2 bases removed from V and 4 bases from J, the gap between germline ends came to 12 bases. The CDR3 protein is CASSLTGPPYEQYF. The CDR3 nucleotides are TGTGCCAGCAGTTTAACGGGGCCCCCTTACGAGCAGTACTTC.

The chain joins TRBV28 to TRBJ2-5; D is undetermined. The germline V gene encodes CDR1 MDHEN and CDR2 SYDVKM. V was trimmed by 4 bases and J by 4 bases, leaving 31 bases between them. This CDR3 spans 20 amino acids. The CDR3 spells CASSSYGLLGLQPSSETQYF. In DNA, the CDR3 is TGTGCCAGCAGTTCATACGGGCTCCTCGGGCTACAGCCTTCATCAGAGACCCAGTACTTC. The entire variable domain, with the rest obtained from reference TRBV28 and TRBJ2-5, is as follows: DVKVTQSSRYLVKRTGEKVFLECVQDMDHENMFWYRQDPGLGLRLIYFSYDVKMKEKGDIPEGYSVSREKKERFSLILESASTNQTSMYLCASSSYGLLGLQPSSETQYFGPGTRLLVL.

The rearrangement links TRBV27 to TRBJ1-1; possibly TRBD1 for D (6 bases). The CDR3 runs 16 residues. Trimming removed 0 bases at V and 4 bases at J, with 15 bases between. Germline CDR1 reads MNHEY; CDR2 reads SMNVEV (reference sequence). Here the CDR3 DNA reads TGTGCCAGCAGTTTATCGTGGGGACAATTCGGCACTGAAGCTTTCTTT. This translates into CASSLSWGQFGTEAFF.

The rearrangement joins TRBV7-2 to TRBJ2-1, with 8 bases that match TRBD2. In germline, CDR1 is SGHTA, CDR2 FQGNSA. CDR3 size: 14 residues. The ends lost 4 bases at V and 10 bases at J; junction bases unmatched: 9. The CDR3 is CASSSGGGRGEQFF. The CDR3 DNA sequence: TGTGCCAGCAGCTCCGGCGGGGGGAGGGGCGAGCAGTTCTTC.

V and J are TRBV27 and TRBJ2-1; the D is unclear. The CDR3 runs to 14 residues. The ends were cut back, 0 bases at V and 6 bases at J, with 9 bases in the middle. Germline assignment: CDR1 MNHEY and CDR2 SMNVEV (reference sequence). DNA of the CDR3: TGTGCCAGCAGTTTATCGCTCCGCAGCAATGAGCAGTTCTTC. Its protein product is CASSLSLRSNEQFF.

V is TRBV27 and J is TRBJ1-1, with D tentatively TRBD1 (6 bases). CDR1 is MNHEY, CDR2 SMNVEV, per germline (reference sequence). There are 15 residues in the CDR3. The germline V and J ends were trimmed by 3 bases and 0 bases, with 11 bases remaining between them. The CDR3 region has the DNA TGTGCCAGCAGTTTTCTTTACAGGGTGAACACTGAAGCTTTCTTT. Translated: CASSFLYRVNTEAFF.

This chain connects TRBV7-9 to TRBJ2-7; maybe TRBD1 (5 bases). The V end lost 5 bases, the J end lost 0 bases, and 11 bases lay between the germline ends. The CDR3 has 14 amino acids. Germline CDR1 SEHNR, CDR2 FQNEAQ (reference sequence). CDR3 coding DNA: TGTGCCAGCAGCCCGACAGTTCTCTCCTACGAGCAGTACTTC. It translates to CASSPTVLSYEQYF.

The rearrangement links TRBV19 to TRBJ1-4; D not certain. This CDR3 contains 12 residues. Deletions cut 9 bases from V and 7 bases from J, with 12 bases between. CDR1 is LNHDA and CDR2 is SQIVND in the germline V gene (reference sequence). The CDR3 protein is CARGRTFEKLFF. CDR3 DNA sequence: TGTGCCAGGGGGAGGACTTTTGAAAAACTGTTTTTT.

The chain links TRBV27 to TRBJ2-2, with TRBD2 matching over 8 bases. The V gene's germline CDR1 is MNHEY and CDR2 SMNVEV (reference sequence). V dropped 5 bases and J dropped 4; count of bases not matched to a gene: 12. This CDR3 contains 17 residues. CDR3: CASSPPRGAGVTGELFF. The CDR3 bases are TGTGCCAGCAGTCCTCCGCGGGGGGCAGGAGTCACCGGGGAGCTGTTTTTT.

As DNA, the CDR3 is TGTGCCAGTAGTATCACTGGACAGGGCTCCTATGGCTACACCTTC. It specifies CASSITGQGSYGYTF. The chain employs TRBV19 and TRBJ1-2; 8 bases match TRBD1. The trim removed 3 bases at V and 4 bases at J, leaving 7 bases unmatched. The germline gives CDR1 LNHDA, CDR2 SQIVND (reference sequence). The CDR3 loop spans 15 amino acids.

The V and J genes are TRBV7-9 and TRBJ1-1, with unresolved D. V lost 2 bases, J lost 3 bases, and 7 bases lay in between. Germline V gives CDR1 SEHNR, CDR2 FQNEAQ (reference sequence). This CDR3 comprises 13 residues. CDR3 DNA: TGTGCCAGCAGCTTACGTGTGGACACTGAAGCTTTCTTT. This gives the protein CASSLRVDTEAFF. Full variable domain (remainder filled in from reference TRBV7-9 and TRBJ1-1): DTGVSQNPRHKITKRGQNVTFRCDPISEHNRLYWYRQTLGQGPEFLTYFQNEAQLEKSRLLSDRFSAERPKGSFSTLEIQRTEQGDSAMYLCASSLRVDTEAFFGQGTRLTVV.

This sequence joins TRBV7-3 and TRBJ1-2; D gene ambiguous. Trimming pared 5 bases from V and 5 bases from J, leaving 15 bases between. Per germline, CDR1 SGHTA and CDR2 FQGTGA. The CDR3 is made up of 14 amino acids. CDR3 in DNA: TGTGCCAGCAGCCCCGGGCGGCTGAAATATGGCTACACCTTC. It specifies CASSPGRLKYGYTF.